One and the same sample provided the 30 T cell receptor beta chains below, sequenced in a study of blood T cell repertoires in COVID-19. Produced via immunoSEQ multiplex PCR; TCRdb's table is partial and in-frame only. The sample shows approximately 75,000 clones, around 76% of them seen only once. Sequencing was performed on peripheral blood. The receptors here all came from a woman at least 80 years old with active or convalescent COVID-19.

The chain links TRBV28 to TRBJ2-7; D gene uncertain. Looked up from germline, CDR1 is MDHEN and CDR2 is SYDVKM. This CDR3 has 11 residues. V lost 5 bases and J lost 4, with 6 bases in between. The CDR3 loop reads CASSAAYEQYF. The CDR3, as DNA: TGTGCCAGCAGTGCCGCGTACGAGCAGTACTTC.

The chain has TRBV19 and TRBJ2-7, with 8 bases lining up with TRBD1. Losses at the gene ends were 3 bases for V and 2 bases for J; bases not matched to a gene: 3. Germline CDR1 and CDR2: LNHDA and SQIVND (reference sequence). The CDR3 consists of 14 residues. CDR3 region: CASSMIQGAYEQYF. The CDR3 DNA follows: TGTGCCAGTAGTATGATACAGGGGGCCTACGAGCAGTACTTC. The variable domain in full, with the rest retrieved from reference TRBV19 and TRBJ2-7, is DGGITQSPKYLFRKEGQNVTLSCEQNLNHDAMYWYRQDPGQGLRLIYYSQIVNDFQKGDIAEGYSVSREKKESFPLTVTSAQKNPTAFYLCASSMIQGAYEQYFGPGTRLTVT.

J is TRBJ2-2 and V is TRBV19; D unclear. Between the trimmed V and J ends, which lost 1 base and 5 bases, there was a span of 11 bases. This CDR3 comprises 15 residues. Germline CDR1 and CDR2: LNHDA and SQIVND (reference sequence). The CDR3 reads CASSIGVEVTGELFF. The CDR3 bases are TGTGCCAGTAGTATAGGAGTCGAAGTGACCGGGGAGCTGTTTTTT. The complete variable domain, with remaining parts taken from reference TRBV19 and TRBJ2-2, reads DGGITQSPKYLFRKEGQNVTLSCEQNLNHDAMYWYRQDPGQGLRLIYYSQIVNDFQKGDIAEGYSVSREKKESFPLTVTSAQKNPTAFYLCASSIGVEVTGELFFGEGSRLTVL.

The gene calls are TRBV27 and TRBJ2-1; TRBD2 is a possible D gene (5 bases). Trimming removed 3 bases at V and 2 bases at J, with 11 bases between. The germline CDR1 and CDR2 sequences are MNHEY and SMNVEV (reference sequence). The CDR3 runs to 15 residues. This chain's CDR3 is CASSLGGLPYNEQFF. CDR3 nucleotides: TGTGCCAGCAGTTTGGGCGGGCTGCCCTACAATGAGCAGTTCTTC.

This chain joins TRBV3-1 (or the pseudogene TRBV3-2) and TRBJ2-5; D perhaps matches TRBD2 (7 bases). V lost 4 bases and J 4 bases, leaving 16 bases between the germline ends. CDR1 is LGHDT, CDR2 YNNKEL, per germline (reference sequence). CDR3 length equals 15 residues. The DNA for the CDR3 is TGTGCCAGCAGCCCCCGGCGGGGGCAGAGAGAGACCCAGTACTTC. This translates into CASSPRRGQRETQYF.

At least ten counts were recorded for this clone. The genes are TRBV2 and TRBJ2-7; TRBD2 might be the D (6 bases). The CDR3 is made up of 14 amino acids. V dropped 6 bases and J dropped 5 bases, with 17 bases sitting between them. The V gene's germline CDR1 is SNHLY and CDR2 FYNNEI. The CDR3 sequence: CASSYYGGVDEQYF. The CDR3 bases are TGTGCCAGCAGCTACTATGGAGGGGTCGACGAGCAGTACTTC.

The chain uses TRBV10-3 and TRBJ2-2; unclear D gene. From germline, CDR1 is ENHRY and CDR2 SYGVKD. CDR3 length: 16 amino acids. Trimming took off 5 bases at V and 1 base at J, with 14 bases between the two ends. This CDR3 is CAISPFSPGNTGELFF. CDR3 nucleotides: TGTGCCATCAGTCCCTTTTCCCCGGGGAACACCGGGGAGCTGTTTTTT.

In this sample, this clone turned up once. The V and J genes are TRBV6-5 and TRBJ2-5; weak D call: TRBD1 (6 bases). CDR3 size: 13 residues. V was clipped by 6 bases and J by 4 bases, with 12 bases between them. From germline, CDR1 is MNHEY and CDR2 SVGAGI. This CDR3 is CASRTTGTETQYF. DNA for the CDR3: TGTGCCAGCAGGACGACAGGTACAGAGACCCAGTACTTC.

This chain uses TRBV30 with TRBJ1-2; D remains ambiguous. In germline, CDR1 is GTSNPN, CDR2 SVGIG (reference sequence). The CDR3 sequence is 13 residues long. Trimming removed 3 bases from V and 5 bases from J, with 13 bases in between. The chain's CDR3 is CAWSLLGGYGYTF. The CDR3 nucleotides read TGTGCCTGGAGCCTCCTAGGTGGTTATGGCTACACCTTC.

The sample holds one count of this clone. One end of the junction does not line up with germline, which may come from a read error. The chain couples TRBV7-7 to TRBJ2-5; D uncertain. From germline, CDR1 is SSHAT and CDR2 FNYEAQ (reference sequence). The CDR3 is 14 residues long. CDR3 coding DNA: TGTGCTAGCAGCCCAGACTCGATCCAAGAGACCCAGTACTTC. Its protein is CASSPDSIQETQYF.

V is TRBV11-2 and J is TRBJ2-1; D gene ambiguous. The germline V gene encodes CDR1 SGHAT and CDR2 FQNNGV. The length of the CDR3 is 13 residues. Trimming removed 5 bases at V and 7 bases at J, with 12 bases between. The CDR3 loop reads CASSHSRENEQFF. CDR3 nucleotides: TGTGCCAGCAGCCATTCGCGTGAAAATGAGCAGTTCTTC.

The sample holds a few counts of this clone. V and J are TRBV19 and TRBJ2-7; tentative D call: TRBD2 (5 bases). V dropped 5 bases and J dropped 0 bases, with 14 bases sitting between them. This CDR3 is built from 15 residues. CDR1 is LNHDA and CDR2 is SQIVND in the germline V gene (reference sequence). The CDR3 loop reads CASSSPGTSSYEQYF. The CDR3 nucleotides are TGTGCCAGTAGTTCCCCGGGAACCAGCTCCTACGAGCAGTACTTC.

The chain couples TRBV29-1 to TRBJ2-2; 10 positions match TRBD1. The CDR3 length is 13 residues. The ends lost 7 bases at V and 4 bases at J; junction bases unmatched: 3. The germline V gene encodes CDR1 SQVTM and CDR2 ANQGSEA. The CDR3 protein is CSARTGGTGELFF. The CDR3 bases are TGCAGCGCCCGGACAGGGGGCACCGGGGAGCTGTTTTTT.

The gene calls are TRBV29-1 and TRBJ1-2; the D is unclear. Germline assignment: CDR1 SQVTM and CDR2 ANQGSEA. CDR3 length equals 13 residues. Trimming removed 7 bases at V and 13 bases at J, with 25 bases between. CDR3 sequence (DNA): TGCAGCGCCCTTAGCGGAGAACACGAAACCGGCACCTTC. Amino acid sequence: CSALSGEHETGTF.

The chain joins TRBV5-1 to TRBJ2-7; 8 bases map to TRBD2. CDR3 length: 15 residues. Germline V gives CDR1 SGHRS, CDR2 YFSETQ. Trimming took 4 bases from V and 2 from J; bases not matched to a gene: 8. This CDR3 is CASSPRAGAAYEQYF. Here the CDR3 DNA reads TGCGCCAGCAGCCCGAGAGCGGGGGCTGCCTACGAGCAGTACTTC.

Here the CDR3 DNA reads TGCGCCAGCAGCCAAGAGGGAGCGGGCAGAACAGATACGCAGTATTTT. It translates to CASSQEGAGRTDTQYF. V gene TRBV4-1 combines with J gene TRBJ2-3; D possibly corresponds to TRBD2 (6 bases). V lost 0 bases, J lost 3 bases, and 13 bases lay in between. Germline V gene data show CDR1 as MGHRA and CDR2 as YSYEKL. The CDR3 consists of 16 residues.

In its sample, this clone was seen once. This chain links TRBV3-1 (or the pseudogene TRBV3-2) with TRBJ1-2; 12 bases are a match to TRBD1. After removal of 1 base from V and 6 bases from J, the junction contained 9 bases not matched to a gene. Per the germline V gene, CDR1 is LGHDT and CDR2 is YNNKEL (reference sequence). This CDR3 is built from 17 residues. The CDR3 sequence: CASSQVWDRGPADGYTF. CDR3 DNA sequence: TGTGCCAGCAGCCAAGTTTGGGACAGGGGGCCTGCTGATGGCTACACCTTC.

The chain uses TRBV4-3 and TRBJ2-5; 7 bases match TRBD1. This CDR3 has 15 residues. Per germline, CDR1 LGHNA and CDR2 YSLEER. V gave up 1 base and J gave up 2 bases; unmatched junction bases: 4. The CDR3 sequence is CASSQVGDRQETQYF. In nucleotides, the CDR3 is TGCGCCAGCAGCCAAGTTGGGGACAGACAAGAGACCCAGTACTTC.

This clone was detected once. The gene calls are TRBV19 and TRBJ2-6; 10 nucleotides line up with TRBD1. CDR3 length: 18 amino acids. V dropped 3 bases and J dropped 1; count of bases not matched to a gene: 6. Per germline, CDR1 LNHDA and CDR2 SQIVND (reference sequence). In nucleotides, the CDR3 is TGTGCCAGTAGTATCTCGGGACAGGGGTCGTCTGGGGCCAACGTCCTGACTTTC. This sequence encodes CASSISGQGSSGANVLTF.

The chain joins TRBV3-1 (or the pseudogene TRBV3-2) to TRBJ2-2; 7 nucleotides align to TRBD2. Germline CDR1 reads LGHDT; CDR2 reads YNNKEL (reference sequence). The CDR3 consists of 14 residues. V dropped 2 bases and J dropped 6; count of bases not matched to a gene: 3. The chain's CDR3 is CASSQLGLAGELFF. The CDR3 bases are TGTGCCAGCAGCCAACTTGGACTAGCCGGGGAGCTGTTTTTT.

This sequence joins TRBV12-3 or TRBV12-4 and TRBJ1-2, with D perhaps matching TRBD1 (5 bases). This CDR3 has 13 amino acids. With 6 bases removed from V and 1 base from J, the gap between germline ends came to 9 bases. CDR3 in amino acids: CASSPDSNYGYTF. In nucleotides, the CDR3 is TGTGCCAGCAGCCCCGACAGTAACTATGGCTACACCTTC.

The chain couples TRBV5-1 to TRBJ1-2; D gene unclear. The V gene's germline CDR1 is SGHRS and CDR2 YFSETQ. This CDR3 has 13 residues. Deletions cut 4 bases from V and 5 bases from J, with 12 bases between. The CDR3 sequence: CASSEGAGYGYTF. The CDR3 DNA is TGCGCCAGCAGCGAGGGAGCCGGGTATGGCTACACCTTC. Supplemented by reference TRBV5-1 and TRBJ1-2, the full variable domain reads KAGVTQTPRYLIKTRGQQVTLSCSPISGHRSVSWYQQTPGQGLQFLFEYFSETQRNKGNFPGRFSGRQFSNSRSEMNVSTLELGDSALYLCASSEGAGYGYTFGSGTRLTVV.

V is TRBV12-3 or TRBV12-4 and J is TRBJ1-4; TRBD1 might be the D (6 bases). Trimming removed 7 bases at V and 6 bases at J, with 9 bases between. The CDR3 is 12 amino acids. The CDR3 nucleotides are TGTGCCAGCACTTCAGGGGATGAAAAACTGTTTTTT. This gives the protein CASTSGDEKLFF.

The gene calls are TRBV5-1 and TRBJ2-1, with 8 bases identical to TRBD1. Germline V gives CDR1 SGHRS, CDR2 YFSETQ. The CDR3 is made up of 13 amino acids. Trimming took 4 bases from V and 6 from J; bases not matched to a gene: 3. Here the CDR3 DNA reads TGCGCCAGCAGCCGGGGGACAGGCAATGAGCAGTTCTTC. It specifies CASSRGTGNEQFF. Filled out from reference TRBV5-1 and TRBJ2-1, the complete variable domain reads KAGVTQTPRYLIKTRGQQVTLSCSPISGHRSVSWYQQTPGQGLQFLFEYFSETQRNKGNFPGRFSGRQFSNSRSEMNVSTLELGDSALYLCASSRGTGNEQFFGPGTRLTVL.

This clone was observed once. The chain couples TRBV11-2 to TRBJ2-1, with 10 bases matching TRBD2. The junction had 3 bases not matched to a gene; V was cut back by 1 base and J by 6 bases. The CDR3 is 15 amino acids. Germline V gene lookup returns CDR1 SGHAT and CDR2 FQNNGV. The CDR3 coding sequence is TGTGCCAGCAGCTTAGTAGTAGCGGGGGGCAATGAGCAGTTCTTC. Translating gives CASSLVVAGGNEQFF.

The V and J genes are TRBV29-1 and TRBJ1-1; D unresolved. Germline CDR1 reads SQVTM; CDR2 reads ANQGSEA. Between the trimmed V and J ends, which lost 6 bases and 3 bases, there was a span of 5 bases. The CDR3 extends over 10 amino acids. The CDR3 coding sequence is TGCAGCGTACGGGACACTGAAGCTTTCTTT. This sequence encodes CSVRDTEAFF. Looking up the rest from reference TRBV29-1 and TRBJ1-1 gives the full variable domain: SAVISQKPSRDICQRGTSLTIQCQVDSQVTMMFWYRQQPGQSLTLIATANQGSEATYESGFVIDKFPISRPNLTFSTLTVSNMSPEDSSIYLCSVRDTEAFFGQGTRLTVV.

This sequence joins TRBV2 and TRBJ2-5; 8 nucleotides match TRBD1. The germline CDR1 and CDR2 sequences are SNHLY and FYNNEI. The CDR3 consists of 13 residues. The trim removed 8 bases at V and 5 bases at J, leaving 7 bases unmatched. CDR3 in DNA: TGTGCCAGCCGACAGGGGAGGCAGGAGACCCAGTACTTC. It encodes CASRQGRQETQYF.

The chain employs TRBV5-4 and TRBJ1-2, with a tentative D call TRBD1 (5 bases). The ends were cut back, 5 bases at V and 8 bases at J, with 16 bases in the middle. CDR3 size: 13 residues. Germline-derived CDR1 and CDR2 are SGHNT and YYREEE (reference sequence). CDR3 region: CASSPRGPGGYTF. The CDR3 coding sequence is TGTGCCAGCAGTCCTAGGGGCCCAGGGGGCTACACCTTC.

The chain recombines TRBV30 with TRBJ1-2; D call uncertain. The CDR3 has 15 amino acids. The V and J ends lost 0 bases and 4 bases respectively, with 15 bases between them. The V gene's germline CDR1 is GTSNPN and CDR2 SVGIG (reference sequence). This CDR3 reads CAWSVTGALVYGYTF. Here the CDR3 DNA reads TGTGCCTGGAGTGTAACTGGTGCTCTAGTCTATGGCTACACCTTC.

The chain is built from TRBV2 and TRBJ1-2; 9 bases are a match to TRBD1. The germline V gene encodes CDR1 SNHLY and CDR2 FYNNEI. J was trimmed by 5 bases and V by 3 bases; bases with no gene match: 7. This CDR3 spans 15 amino acids. The CDR3 is CASSDHRQGGYGYTF. In nucleotides, the CDR3 is TGTGCCAGCAGTGACCACCGACAGGGGGGGTATGGCTACACCTTC.